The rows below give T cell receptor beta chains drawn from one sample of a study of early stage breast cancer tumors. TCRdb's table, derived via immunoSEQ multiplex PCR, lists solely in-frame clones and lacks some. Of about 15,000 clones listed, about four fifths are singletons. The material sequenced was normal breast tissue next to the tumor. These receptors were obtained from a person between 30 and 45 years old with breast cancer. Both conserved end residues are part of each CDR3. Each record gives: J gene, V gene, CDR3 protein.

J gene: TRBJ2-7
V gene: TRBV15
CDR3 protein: CATSRDSGNYEQYF

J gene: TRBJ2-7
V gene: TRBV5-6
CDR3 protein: CASSLVGGAGYEQYF

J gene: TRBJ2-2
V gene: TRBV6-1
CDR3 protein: CASSELRGTSPGELFF

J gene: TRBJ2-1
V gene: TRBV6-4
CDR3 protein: CASSDDSGTPYNEQFF

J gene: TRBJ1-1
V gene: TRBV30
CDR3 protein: CAWIWQLNTEAFF

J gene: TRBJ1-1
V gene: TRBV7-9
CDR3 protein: CASSQQTGEAFF

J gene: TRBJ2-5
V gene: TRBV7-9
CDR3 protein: CASSLAGVASGQETQYF

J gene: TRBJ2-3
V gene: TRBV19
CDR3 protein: CASSMRTSGSSADTQYF

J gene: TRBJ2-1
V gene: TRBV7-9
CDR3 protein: CASSLVVGFLSNEQFF

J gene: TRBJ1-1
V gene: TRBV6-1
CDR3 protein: CASRRGQGVGAFF

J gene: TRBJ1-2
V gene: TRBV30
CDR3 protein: CAWRAPDQGGYTF

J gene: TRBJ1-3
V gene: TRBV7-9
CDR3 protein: CASSSDRNHHSGNTIYF

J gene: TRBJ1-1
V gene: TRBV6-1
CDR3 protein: CASSPKGSWAFF

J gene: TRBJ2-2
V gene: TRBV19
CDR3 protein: CASSIDWVSGELFF

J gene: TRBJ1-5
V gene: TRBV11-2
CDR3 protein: CASSLEFQPGGNQPQHF

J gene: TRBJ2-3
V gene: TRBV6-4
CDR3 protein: CASISGTDTQYF

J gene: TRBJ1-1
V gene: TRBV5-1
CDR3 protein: CASSLDIQNTEAFF

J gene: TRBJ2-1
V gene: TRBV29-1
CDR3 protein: CSVGGGSGPLLYNEQFF

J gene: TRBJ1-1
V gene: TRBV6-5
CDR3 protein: CASSRGARDTEAFF

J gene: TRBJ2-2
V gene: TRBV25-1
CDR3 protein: CASSGEGWEGVTGELFF

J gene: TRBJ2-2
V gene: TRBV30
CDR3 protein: CAWNPGLASTGELFF

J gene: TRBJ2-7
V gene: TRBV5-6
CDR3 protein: CASSLGAWFGLADYEQYF

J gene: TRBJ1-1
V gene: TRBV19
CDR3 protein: CASRETGTPNTEAFF

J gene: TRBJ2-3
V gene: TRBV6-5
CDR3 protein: CASKGSSTDTQYF

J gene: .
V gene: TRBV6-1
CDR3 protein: CATRYNWEVEGEQYF

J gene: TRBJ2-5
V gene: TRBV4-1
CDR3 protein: CASSQGGAYQETQYF

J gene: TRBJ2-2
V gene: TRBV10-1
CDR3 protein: CASSDTFRGSNTGELFF

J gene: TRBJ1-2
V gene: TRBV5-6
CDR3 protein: CASSLVTNYGYTF